A selection of T cell receptor beta chains follows, all from one sample in a study of shared clonotypes between healthy human individuals. The method was immunoSEQ multiplex PCR; TCRdb's version includes in-frame clones alone and lacks a portion of them. This table has about 480,000 clones, 79% appearing once. Source material: PBMCs. The source of these receptors is a woman between 40 and 55 years old in good health. Some clones in this sample may be carry-over from other donors' samples. The CDR3 runs from the conserved cysteine through the conserved F or W. D genes are given only for firm matches.

J gene: TRBJ1-3
D gene: .
V gene: TRBV7-9
CDR3 length: 13
CDR3 protein: CASMSGTGNTIYF

J gene: TRBJ2-1
D gene: TRBD2
V gene: TRBV6-5
CDR3 length: 15
CDR3 protein: CASSYSGDYNNEQFF

J gene: TRBJ2-3
D gene: .
V gene: TRBV11-2
CDR3 length: 15
CDR3 protein: CASSFLGERTDTQYF

J gene: TRBJ1-2
D gene: .
V gene: TRBV5-1
CDR3 length: 15
CDR3 protein: CASSLDGGQVYGYTF

J gene: TRBJ1-2
D gene: TRBD1
V gene: TRBV7-8
CDR3 length: 12
CDR3 protein: CASSLGTALYTF

J gene: TRBJ1-1
D gene: .
V gene: TRBV30
CDR3 length: 14
CDR3 protein: CAWTNRVTRTEAFF

J gene: TRBJ2-3
D gene: TRBD1
V gene: TRBV11-2
CDR3 length: 15
CDR3 protein: CASSFGTGRGDTQYF

J gene: TRBJ1-5
D gene: .
V gene: TRBV28
CDR3 length: 15
CDR3 protein: CASSQVGGPSQPQHF

J gene: TRBJ2-1
D gene: .
V gene: TRBV7-2
CDR3 length: 15
CDR3 protein: CASSFLRDFYNEQFF

J gene: TRBJ2-1
D gene: .
V gene: TRBV9
CDR3 length: 14
CDR3 protein: CASSVGSSYNEQFF

J gene: TRBJ1-4
D gene: .
V gene: TRBV28
CDR3 length: 16
CDR3 protein: CASSPSGGLRVEKLFF

J gene: TRBJ1-1
D gene: .
V gene: TRBV7-8
CDR3 length: 14
CDR3 protein: CASSNRALNTEAFF

J gene: TRBJ2-1
D gene: .
V gene: TRBV18
CDR3 length: 12
CDR3 protein: CASSISGNEQFF

J gene: TRBJ1-5
D gene: .
V gene: TRBV28
CDR3 length: 18
CDR3 protein: CASTQPKRQTISNQPQHF

J gene: TRBJ2-1
D gene: TRBD2
V gene: TRBV7-3
CDR3 length: 15
CDR3 protein: CASSSGTSRYNEQFF

J gene: TRBJ2-2
D gene: .
V gene: TRBV19
CDR3 length: 15
CDR3 protein: CASSIAGINTGELFF